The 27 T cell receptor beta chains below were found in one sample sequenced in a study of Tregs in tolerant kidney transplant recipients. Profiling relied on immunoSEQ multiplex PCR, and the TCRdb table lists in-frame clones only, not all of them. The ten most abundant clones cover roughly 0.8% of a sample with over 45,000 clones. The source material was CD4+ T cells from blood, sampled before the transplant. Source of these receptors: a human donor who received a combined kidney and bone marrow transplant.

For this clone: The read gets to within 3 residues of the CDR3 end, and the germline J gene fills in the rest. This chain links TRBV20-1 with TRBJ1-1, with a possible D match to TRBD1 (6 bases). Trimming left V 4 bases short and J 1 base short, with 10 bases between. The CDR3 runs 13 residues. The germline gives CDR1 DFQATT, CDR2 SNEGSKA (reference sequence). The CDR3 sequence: CSAKATGNTEAFF. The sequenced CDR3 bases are TGCAGTGCTAAAGCGACAGGGAACACTGAA.

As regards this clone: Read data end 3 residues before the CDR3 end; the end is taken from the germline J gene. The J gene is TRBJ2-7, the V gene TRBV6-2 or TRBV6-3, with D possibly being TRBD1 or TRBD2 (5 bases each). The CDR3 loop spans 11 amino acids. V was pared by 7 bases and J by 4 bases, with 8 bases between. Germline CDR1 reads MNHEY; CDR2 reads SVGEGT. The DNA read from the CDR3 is TGTGCCAGCAAGAGGGGATACGAG. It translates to CASKRGYE. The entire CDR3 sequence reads CASKRGYEQYF.

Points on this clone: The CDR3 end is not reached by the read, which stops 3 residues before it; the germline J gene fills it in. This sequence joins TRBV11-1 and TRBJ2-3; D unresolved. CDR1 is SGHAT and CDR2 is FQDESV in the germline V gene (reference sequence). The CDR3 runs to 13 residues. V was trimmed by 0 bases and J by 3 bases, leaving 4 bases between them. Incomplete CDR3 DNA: TGTGCCAGCAGCTTAGCGCAGACAGATACG. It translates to CASSLAQTDT. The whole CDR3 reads CASSLAQTDTQYF.

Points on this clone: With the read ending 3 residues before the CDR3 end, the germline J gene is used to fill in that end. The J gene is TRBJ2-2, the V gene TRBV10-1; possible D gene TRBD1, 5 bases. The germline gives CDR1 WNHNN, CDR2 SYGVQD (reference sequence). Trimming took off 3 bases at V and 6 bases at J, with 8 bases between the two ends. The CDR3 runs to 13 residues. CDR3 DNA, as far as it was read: TGCGCCAGCAGTGATCCAGGGCCCGGGGAG. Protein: CASSDPGPGE. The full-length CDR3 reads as CASSDPGPGELFF.

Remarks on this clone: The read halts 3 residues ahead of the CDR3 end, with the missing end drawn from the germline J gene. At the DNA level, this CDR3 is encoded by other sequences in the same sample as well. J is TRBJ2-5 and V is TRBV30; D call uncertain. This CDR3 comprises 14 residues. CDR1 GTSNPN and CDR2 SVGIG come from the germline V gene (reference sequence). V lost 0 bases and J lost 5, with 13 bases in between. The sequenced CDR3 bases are TGTGCCTGGAGTGTACAAAAGGGTTTGGAGACC. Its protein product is CAWSVQKGLET. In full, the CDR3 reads CAWSVQKGLETQYF.

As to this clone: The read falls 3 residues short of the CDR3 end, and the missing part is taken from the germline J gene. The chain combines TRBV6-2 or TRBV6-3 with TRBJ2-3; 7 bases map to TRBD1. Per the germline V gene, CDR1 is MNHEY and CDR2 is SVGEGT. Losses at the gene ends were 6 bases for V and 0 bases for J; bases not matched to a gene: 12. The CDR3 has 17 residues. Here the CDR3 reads CASRLHRTGLSTDTQYF. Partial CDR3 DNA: TGTGCCAGCAGGCTACATCGGACAGGATTGAGCACAGATACG.

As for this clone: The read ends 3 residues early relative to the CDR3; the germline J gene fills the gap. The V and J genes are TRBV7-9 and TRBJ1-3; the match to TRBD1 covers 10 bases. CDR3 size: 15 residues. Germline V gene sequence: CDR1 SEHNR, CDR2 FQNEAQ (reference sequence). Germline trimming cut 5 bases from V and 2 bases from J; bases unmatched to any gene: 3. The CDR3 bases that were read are TGTGCCAGCAGCCGGGACAGGGGAACTGGAAACACC. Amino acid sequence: CASSRDRGTGNT. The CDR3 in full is CASSRDRGTGNTIYF. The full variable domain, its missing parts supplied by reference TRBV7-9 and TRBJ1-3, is DTGVSQNPRHKITKRGQNVTFRCDPISEHNRLYWYRQTLGQGPEFLTYFQNEAQLEKSRLLSDRFSAERPKGSFSTLEIQRTEQGDSAMYLCASSRDRGTGNTIYFGEGSWLTVV.

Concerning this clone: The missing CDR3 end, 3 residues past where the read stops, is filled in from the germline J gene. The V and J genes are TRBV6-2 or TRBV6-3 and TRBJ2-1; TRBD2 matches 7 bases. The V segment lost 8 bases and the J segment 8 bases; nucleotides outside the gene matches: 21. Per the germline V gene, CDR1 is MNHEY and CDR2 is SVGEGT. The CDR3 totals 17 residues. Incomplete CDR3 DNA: TGTGCCAGCTCAAACGGGGGGAGGGGCACAGCGTTTTATGAG. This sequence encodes CASSNGGRGTAFYE. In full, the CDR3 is CASSNGGRGTAFYEQFF.

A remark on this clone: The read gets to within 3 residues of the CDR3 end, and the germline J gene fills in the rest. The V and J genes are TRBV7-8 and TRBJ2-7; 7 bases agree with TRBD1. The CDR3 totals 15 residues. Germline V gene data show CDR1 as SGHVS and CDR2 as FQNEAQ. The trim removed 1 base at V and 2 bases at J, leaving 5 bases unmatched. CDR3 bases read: TGTGCCAGCAGCTTAGGTCAGGGGGTTCCCTACGAG. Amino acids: CASSLGQGVPYE. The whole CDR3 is CASSLGQGVPYEQYF.

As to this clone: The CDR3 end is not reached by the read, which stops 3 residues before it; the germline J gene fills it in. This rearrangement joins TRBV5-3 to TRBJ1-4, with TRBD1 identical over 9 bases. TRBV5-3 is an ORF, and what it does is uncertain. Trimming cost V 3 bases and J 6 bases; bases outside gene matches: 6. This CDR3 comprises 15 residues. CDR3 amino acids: CARSSGQGKDEKLFF. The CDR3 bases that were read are TGTGCCAGAAGCTCGGGACAGGGAAAGGATGAAAAA.

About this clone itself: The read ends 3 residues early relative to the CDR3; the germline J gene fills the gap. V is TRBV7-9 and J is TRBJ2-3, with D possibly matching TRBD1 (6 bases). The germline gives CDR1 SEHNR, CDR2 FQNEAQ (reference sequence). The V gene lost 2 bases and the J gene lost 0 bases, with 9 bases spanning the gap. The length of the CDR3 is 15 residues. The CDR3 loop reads CASSLRGQSTDTQYF. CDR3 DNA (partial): TGTGCCAGCAGCTTACGGGGACAAAGCACAGATACG.

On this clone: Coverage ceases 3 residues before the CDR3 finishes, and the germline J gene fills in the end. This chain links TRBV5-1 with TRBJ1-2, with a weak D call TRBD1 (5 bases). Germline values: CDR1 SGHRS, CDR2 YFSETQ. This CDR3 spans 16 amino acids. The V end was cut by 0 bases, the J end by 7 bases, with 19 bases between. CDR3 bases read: TGCGCCAGCAGCTTGGATGCGGGACGGGGGGAAGTTGGC. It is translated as CASSLDAGRGEVG. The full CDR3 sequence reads CASSLDAGRGEVGYTF. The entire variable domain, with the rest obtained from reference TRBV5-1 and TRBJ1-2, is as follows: KAGVTQTPRYLIKTRGQQVTLSCSPISGHRSVSWYQQTPGQGLQFLFEYFSETQRNKGNFPGRFSGRQFSNSRSEMNVSTLELGDSALYLCASSLDAGRGEVGYTFGSGTRLTVV.

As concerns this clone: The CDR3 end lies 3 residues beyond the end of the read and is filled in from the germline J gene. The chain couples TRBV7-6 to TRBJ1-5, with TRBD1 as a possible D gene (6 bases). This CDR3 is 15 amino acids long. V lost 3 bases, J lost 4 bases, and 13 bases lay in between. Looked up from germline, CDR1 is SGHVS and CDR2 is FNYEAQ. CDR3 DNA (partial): TGTGCCAGCAGCTTTGCCGGGGGGCGAAATCAGCCC. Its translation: CASSFAGGRNQP. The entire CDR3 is CASSFAGGRNQPQHF.

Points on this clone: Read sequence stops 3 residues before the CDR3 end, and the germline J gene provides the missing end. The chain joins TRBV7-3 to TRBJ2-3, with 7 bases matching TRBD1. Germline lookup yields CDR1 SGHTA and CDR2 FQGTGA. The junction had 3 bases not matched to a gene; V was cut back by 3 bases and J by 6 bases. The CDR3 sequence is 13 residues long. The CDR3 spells CASSFTGADTQYF. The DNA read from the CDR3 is TGTGCCAGCAGCTTCACAGGGGCCGATACG.

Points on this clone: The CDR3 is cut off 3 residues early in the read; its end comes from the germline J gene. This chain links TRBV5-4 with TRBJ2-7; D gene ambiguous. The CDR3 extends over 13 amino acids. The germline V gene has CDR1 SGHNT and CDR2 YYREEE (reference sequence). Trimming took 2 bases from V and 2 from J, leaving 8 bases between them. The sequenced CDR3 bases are TGTGCCAGCAGCTTCTGGGCAGCCTACGAG. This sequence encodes CASSFWAAYE. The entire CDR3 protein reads CASSFWAAYEQYF.

The DNA read from the CDR3 is TGCAGTGCTGCCGGCCTAGCGGGAAGCGAG. This encodes CSAAGLAGSE. The CDR3 as a whole reads CSAAGLAGSEQYF. The rearrangement joins TRBV20-1 to TRBJ2-7; 9 bases match TRBD2. The DNA ends 3 residues before the CDR3 does, and the rest of the CDR3 is filled in from the germline J gene. The germline gives CDR1 DFQATT, CDR2 SNEGSKA (reference sequence). The CDR3 loop spans 13 amino acids. V shed 5 bases and J 6 bases; nucleotides not matched to a gene: 8.

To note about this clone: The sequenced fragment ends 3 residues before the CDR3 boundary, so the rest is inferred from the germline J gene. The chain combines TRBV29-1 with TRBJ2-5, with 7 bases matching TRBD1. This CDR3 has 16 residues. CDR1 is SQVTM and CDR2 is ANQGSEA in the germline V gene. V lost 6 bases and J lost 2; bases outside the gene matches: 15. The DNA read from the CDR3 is TGCAGCGTGTGTGACCCGGGACAGCCCGTACAAGAGACC. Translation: CSVCDPGQPVQET. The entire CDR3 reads CSVCDPGQPVQETQYF.

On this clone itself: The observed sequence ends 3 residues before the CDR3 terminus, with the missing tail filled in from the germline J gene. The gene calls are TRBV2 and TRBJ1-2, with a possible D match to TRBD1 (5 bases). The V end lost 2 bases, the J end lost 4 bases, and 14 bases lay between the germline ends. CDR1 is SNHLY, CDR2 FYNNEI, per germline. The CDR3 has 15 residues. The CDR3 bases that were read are TGTGCCAGCAGTGAATCGCAGGGAGGCGTCTATGGC. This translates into CASSESQGGVYG. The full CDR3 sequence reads CASSESQGGVYGYTF.

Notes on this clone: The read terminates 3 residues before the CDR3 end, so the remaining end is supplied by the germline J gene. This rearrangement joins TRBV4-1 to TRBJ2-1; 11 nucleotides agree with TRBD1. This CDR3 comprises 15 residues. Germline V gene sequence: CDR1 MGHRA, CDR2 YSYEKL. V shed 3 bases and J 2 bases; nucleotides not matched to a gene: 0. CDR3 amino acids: CASSQDRGPYNEQFF. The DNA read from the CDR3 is TGCGCCAGCAGCCAGGACAGGGGGCCCTACAATGAG.

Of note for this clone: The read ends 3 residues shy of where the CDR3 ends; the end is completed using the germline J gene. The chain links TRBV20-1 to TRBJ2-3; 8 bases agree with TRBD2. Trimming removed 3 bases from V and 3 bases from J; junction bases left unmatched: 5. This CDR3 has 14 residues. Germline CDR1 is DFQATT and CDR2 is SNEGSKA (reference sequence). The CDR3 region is CSASQTSGTDTQYF. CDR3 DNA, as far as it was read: TGCAGTGCTAGTCAAACTAGCGGTACAGATACG.

This chain's CDR3 is CASSPYKGNQPQHF. The CDR3 bases that were read are TGTGCCAGCAGTCCATATAAGGGCAATCAGCCC. This chain connects TRBV6-2 or TRBV6-3 to TRBJ1-5, with no clear D. With the read ending 3 residues before the CDR3 end, the germline J gene is used to fill in that end. The ends were cut back, 5 bases at V and 2 bases at J, with 10 bases in the middle. This CDR3 is 14 amino acids long. CDR1 MNHEY and CDR2 SVGEGT come from the germline V gene.

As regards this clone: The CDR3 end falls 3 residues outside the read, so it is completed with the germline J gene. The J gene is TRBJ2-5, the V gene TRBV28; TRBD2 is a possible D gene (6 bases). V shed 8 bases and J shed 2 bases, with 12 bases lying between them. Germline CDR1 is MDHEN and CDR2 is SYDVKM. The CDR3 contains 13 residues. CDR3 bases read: TGTGCCAGCGGGGACTCTTCGCAAGAGACC. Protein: CASGDSSQET. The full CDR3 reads CASGDSSQETQYF.

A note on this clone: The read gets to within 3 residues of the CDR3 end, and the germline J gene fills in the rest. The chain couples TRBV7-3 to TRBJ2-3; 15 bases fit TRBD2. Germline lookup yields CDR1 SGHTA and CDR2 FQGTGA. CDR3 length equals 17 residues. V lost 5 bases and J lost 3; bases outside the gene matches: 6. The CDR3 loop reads CASSPTGLAGGTDTQYF. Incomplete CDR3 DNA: TGTGCCAGCAGCCCTACGGGACTAGCGGGAGGAACAGATACG.

The DNA read from the CDR3 is TGTGCCATCAGTGCCCAGGGTTCTGAA. Translation gives CAISAQGSE. In full, the CDR3 is CAISAQGSEAFF. This chain uses TRBV10-3 with TRBJ1-1; the D gene is possibly TRBD1 (5 bases). Read sequence stops 3 residues before the CDR3 end, and the germline J gene provides the missing end. This CDR3 spans 12 amino acids. Germline CDR1 ENHRY, CDR2 SYGVKD. V was trimmed by 4 bases and J by 6 bases, leaving 9 bases between them.

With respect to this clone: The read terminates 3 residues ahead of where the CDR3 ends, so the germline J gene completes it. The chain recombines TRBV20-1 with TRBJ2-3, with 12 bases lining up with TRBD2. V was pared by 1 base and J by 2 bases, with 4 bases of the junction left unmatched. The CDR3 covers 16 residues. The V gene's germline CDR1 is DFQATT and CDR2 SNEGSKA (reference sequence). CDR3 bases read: TGCAGTGCTAGAGCCCTAGCGGGAGGGGCCACAGATACG. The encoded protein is CSARALAGGATDT. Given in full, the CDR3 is CSARALAGGATDTQYF.

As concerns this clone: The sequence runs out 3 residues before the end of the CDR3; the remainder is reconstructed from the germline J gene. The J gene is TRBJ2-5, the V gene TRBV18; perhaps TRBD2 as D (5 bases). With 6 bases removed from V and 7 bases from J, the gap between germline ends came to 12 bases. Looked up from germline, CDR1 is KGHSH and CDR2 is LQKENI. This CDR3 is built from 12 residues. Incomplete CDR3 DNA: TGTGCCAGCTCCCCCGAGGGTAGGACC. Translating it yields CASSPEGRT. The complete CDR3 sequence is CASSPEGRTQYF.

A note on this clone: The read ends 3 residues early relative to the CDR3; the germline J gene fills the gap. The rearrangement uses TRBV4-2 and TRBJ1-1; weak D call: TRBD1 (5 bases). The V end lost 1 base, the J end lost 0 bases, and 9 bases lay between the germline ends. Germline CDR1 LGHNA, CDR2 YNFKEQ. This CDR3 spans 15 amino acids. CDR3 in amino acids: CASSQAGNLNTEAFF. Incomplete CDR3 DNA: TGTGCCAGCAGCCAAGCAGGGAATTTGAACACTGAA.